A single sample gave rise to the 25 T cell receptor beta chains below, sequenced in a study of T cell responses to AZD1222 COVID-19 vaccine. TCRdb keeps only in-frame clones here, not all; method: immunoSEQ multiplex PCR. The sample records about 64,000 clones, about 89% being singletons. The sample in question was peripheral blood, obtained 28 days after the second dose of the MenACWY control vaccine. All receptors derive from an adult who received the MenACWY meningococcal vaccine as a control.

V is TRBV4-1 and J is TRBJ2-2; no clear D. With 1 base removed from V and 6 bases from J, the gap between germline ends came to 6 bases. The germline gives CDR1 MGHRA, CDR2 YSYEKL. The CDR3 is 13 amino acids. The CDR3 region is CASSQVLPGELFF. CDR3 in DNA: TGCGCCAGCAGCCAAGTCCTCCCCGGGGAGCTGTTTTTT.

The chain carries TRBV21-1 and TRBJ2-7; no DNA check was done on the table's D call, TRBD2. TRBV21-1 is tagged as a pseudogene. CDR3 length: 16 residues. CDR3 coding DNA: TGTGCCAGCAGCAAAGATGCGCGGGAGAGGACGAACGAGCAGTACTTC. Its translation is CASSKDARERTNEQYF.

This clone is a singleton in its sample. V gene TRBV27 combines with J gene TRBJ1-4; 7 positions match TRBD1. Germline trimming cut 5 bases from V and 3 bases from J; bases unmatched to any gene: 6. The CDR3 is made up of 15 amino acids. The germline CDR1 and CDR2 sequences are MNHEY and SMNVEV (reference sequence). The CDR3 sequence is CASSPLGTANEKLFF. As DNA, the CDR3 is TGTGCCAGCAGTCCCCTGGGGACAGCTAATGAAAAACTGTTTTTT.

V and J are TRBV7-2 and TRBJ2-5; D is possibly TRBD2 (5 bases). Trimming took off 5 bases at V and 4 bases at J, with 17 bases between the two ends. The germline V gene has CDR1 SGHTA and CDR2 FQGNSA. This CDR3 comprises 15 residues. The CDR3 here is CASSPGMGSGETQYF. Here the CDR3 DNA reads TGTGCCAGCAGCCCAGGCATGGGCAGCGGAGAGACCCAGTACTTC.

The chain combines TRBV10-3 with TRBJ1-6; 7 bases agree with TRBD1. The V segment lost 4 bases and the J segment 8 bases; nucleotides outside the gene matches: 5. The V gene's germline CDR1 is ENHRY and CDR2 SYGVKD. This CDR3 has 14 amino acids. This chain's CDR3 is CAISAAGGDSPLHF. CDR3 nucleotide sequence: TGTGCCATCAGTGCTGCAGGGGGGGATTCACCCCTCCACTTT.

V and J are TRBV11-2 and TRBJ2-1, with 7 bases lining up with TRBD1. J gave up 10 bases and V 5 bases, and 11 bases lay outside the gene matches. Germline V gene lookup returns CDR1 SGHAT and CDR2 FQNNGV. The CDR3 length is 14 residues. CDR3: CASSRDRVVGEQFF. The DNA for the CDR3 is TGTGCCAGCAGCCGAGACAGGGTGGTGGGAGAGCAGTTCTTC.

The count of this clone is one. The chain recombines TRBV6-1 with TRBJ1-4, with 8 positions matching TRBD1. Germline assignment: CDR1 MNHNS and CDR2 SASEGT. This CDR3 region has 16 residues. Losses at the gene ends were 3 bases for V and 3 bases for J; bases not matched to a gene: 6. The CDR3 bases are TGTGCCAGCAGTGATGGGGCAGGGGGCCCTAATGAAAAACTGTTTTTT. Amino acid sequence: CASSDGAGGPNEKLFF.

The chain couples TRBV5-4 to TRBJ1-5; D possibly corresponds to TRBD1 (5 bases). Trimming shortened V by 2 bases and J by 0 bases, and 6 bases separated the two germline ends. The CDR3 is 14 amino acids. Looked up from germline, CDR1 is SGHNT and CDR2 is YYREEE (reference sequence). The CDR3 nucleotides are TGTGCCAGCAGCTTAAGGGGTAGCAATCAGCCCCAGCATTTT. It specifies CASSLRGSNQPQHF.

This chain links TRBV18 with TRBJ1-5, with TRBD1 as a possible D gene (6 bases). This CDR3 region has 14 residues. Germline V gene sequence: CDR1 KGHSH, CDR2 LQKENI. The V end lost 3 bases, the J end lost 6 bases, and 12 bases lay between the germline ends. The DNA for the CDR3 is TGTGCCAGCTCACCCGGGACATACATTCAGCCCCAGCATTTT. It yields the protein CASSPGTYIQPQHF.

This clone was picked up one time. This chain links TRBV3-1 (or the pseudogene TRBV3-2) with TRBJ1-2, with TRBD1 identical over 7 bases. Trimming took 10 bases from V and 6 from J; bases not matched to a gene: 11. CDR3 length: 13 amino acids. The germline V gene encodes CDR1 LGHDT and CDR2 YNNKEL (reference sequence). The CDR3 spells CATRTGATDGYTF. The CDR3 DNA is TGTGCCACAAGGACAGGAGCCACTGATGGCTACACCTTC.

The chain recombines TRBV18 with TRBJ1-2; the D gene is possibly TRBD1 (5 bases). Germline-derived CDR1 and CDR2 are KGHSH and LQKENI. The CDR3 covers 16 residues. V lost 6 bases to trimming and J lost 4 bases, with 21 bases between them. This chain's CDR3 is CASSTPAQEFFYGYTF. CDR3 bases: TGTGCCAGCTCCACCCCTGCACAGGAGTTTTTCTATGGCTACACCTTC. Full variable domain (remainder filled in from reference TRBV18 and TRBJ1-2): NAGVMQNPRHLVRRRGQEARLRCSPMKGHSHVYWYRQLPEEGLKFMVYLQKENIIDESGMPKERFSAEFPKEGPSILRIQQVVRGDSAAYFCASSTPAQEFFYGYTFGSGTRLTVV.

V gene TRBV24-1 combines with J gene TRBJ2-7; D call uncertain. V shed 3 bases and J shed 2 bases, with 13 bases lying between them. The CDR3 is 15 amino acids. CDR1 is KGHDR and CDR2 is SFDVKD in the germline V gene. The chain's CDR3 is CATSDPSRNTYEQYF. The CDR3, as DNA: TGTGCCACCAGTGATCCGTCCCGGAATACCTACGAGCAGTACTTC.

This chain uses TRBV7-8 with TRBJ2-3; D remains unclear. This CDR3 has 16 amino acids. Germline loops: CDR1 SGHVS, CDR2 FQNEAQ. Trimming took off 0 bases at V and 0 bases at J, with 10 bases between the two ends. The CDR3 region is CASSLARQASTDTQYF. CDR3 nucleotides: TGTGCCAGCAGCTTAGCGAGGCAGGCTAGCACAGATACGCAGTATTTT.

The V call is TRBV28, the J call TRBJ1-5; D might be TRBD1 (6 bases). There are 17 residues in the CDR3. The V end lost 3 bases, the J end lost 5 bases, and 20 bases lay between the germline ends. In germline, CDR1 is MDHEN, CDR2 SYDVKM. Here the CDR3 reads CASSFFWGSGDDQPQHF. CDR3 DNA sequence: TGTGCCAGCAGTTTCTTTTGGGGGTCAGGGGACGATCAGCCCCAGCATTTT.

The chain recombines TRBV19 with TRBJ1-1, with 9 bases lining up with TRBD1. J lost 4 bases, V lost 10 bases, and 7 bases had no gene match. Germline-derived CDR1 and CDR2 are LNHDA and SQIVND (reference sequence). The CDR3 is 13 amino acids. CDR3 sequence reads: CAISGTGRTEAFF. The CDR3 nucleotides read TGTGCCATATCCGGGACAGGGCGCACTGAAGCTTTCTTT. Using reference TRBV19 and TRBJ1-1 for the parts outside the CDR3, the full variable domain is DGGITQSPKYLFRKEGQNVTLSCEQNLNHDAMYWYRQDPGQGLRLIYYSQIVNDFQKGDIAEGYSVSREKKESFPLTVTSAQKNPTAFYLCAISGTGRTEAFFGQGTRLTVV.

The chain combines TRBV7-7 with TRBJ2-5, with D unresolved. Per the germline V gene, CDR1 is SSHAT and CDR2 is FNYEAQ (reference sequence). This CDR3 contains 13 residues. V dropped 5 bases and J dropped 5 bases, with 12 bases sitting between them. The CDR3 protein is CASSALLRETQYF. The DNA of the CDR3 is TGTGCCAGCAGCGCCCTCCTACGGGAGACCCAGTACTTC.

This clone was recorded once. The gene calls are TRBV28 and TRBJ2-1, with TRBD2 matching over 7 bases. Germline CDR1 reads MDHEN; CDR2 reads SYDVKM. The junction had 13 bases not matched to a gene; V was cut back by 5 bases and J by 6 bases. The CDR3 is made up of 16 amino acids. CDR3 protein: CASSPTSGRALNEQFF. As DNA, the CDR3 is TGTGCCAGCAGTCCTACTAGTGGGAGGGCTCTCAATGAGCAGTTCTTC.

This clone has only one observation. The rearrangement links TRBV7-2 to TRBJ1-4; D not resolved. The CDR3 is 13 amino acids. Trimming removed 2 bases from V and 9 bases from J, with 10 bases in between. Per the germline V gene, CDR1 is SGHTA and CDR2 is FQGNSA. CDR3: CASSLLYSQKLFF. The CDR3 DNA reads as TGTGCCAGCAGCTTACTTTACAGCCAAAAACTGTTTTTT.

The J gene is TRBJ2-4, the V gene TRBV28; D gene ambiguous. V was clipped by 5 bases and J by 8 bases, with 19 bases between them. CDR3 size: 15 residues. The V gene's germline CDR1 is MDHEN and CDR2 SYDVKM. CDR3 nucleotide sequence: TGTGCCAGCAGTCCTAATAAGCATGGGCCGGACATTCAGTACTTC. Protein product: CASSPNKHGPDIQYF. The full variable domain, in which reference TRBV28 and TRBJ2-4 provide the parts outside the CDR3, is DVKVTQSSRYLVKRTGEKVFLECVQDMDHENMFWYRQDPGLGLRLIYFSYDVKMKEKGDIPEGYSVSREKKERFSLILESASTNQTSMYLCASSPNKHGPDIQYFGAGTRLSVL.

The chain joins TRBV6-1 to TRBJ1-2; D gene uncertain. The ends were cut back, 3 bases at V and 8 bases at J, with 10 bases in the middle. The germline gives CDR1 MNHNS, CDR2 SASEGT. The CDR3 contains 12 residues. The CDR3 region is CASSDWQWGYTF. The CDR3 DNA follows: TGTGCCAGCAGTGATTGGCAGTGGGGCTACACCTTC.

The gene calls are TRBV28 and TRBJ1-1; no clear D gene. V was trimmed by 6 bases and J by 5 bases, leaving 10 bases between them. Germline CDR1 and CDR2: MDHEN and SYDVKM. The CDR3 covers 12 residues. CDR3 in DNA: TGTGCCAGCAGCCTCTTGGGTACTGAAGCTTTCTTT. Protein sequence: CASSLLGTEAFF.

The chain is built from TRBV27 and TRBJ1-1, with 8 bases lining up with TRBD1. Germline V CDR1 and CDR2: MNHEY, SMNVEV (reference sequence). This CDR3 has 14 residues. Trimming took 5 bases from V and 4 from J; bases not matched to a gene: 6. For the CDR3, the DNA is TGTGCCAGCAGTCGAGACAGGGGAGGCACTGAAGCTTTCTTT. It encodes CASSRDRGGTEAFF.

CDR3 protein: CASSRGAGGYQETQYF. The CDR3 DNA is TGTGCCAGCAGCCGTGGAGCGGGAGGGTACCAAGAGACCCAGTACTTC. The rearrangement links TRBV7-6 to TRBJ2-5, with 10 bases lining up with TRBD2. J gave up 0 bases and V 5 bases, and 6 bases lay outside the gene matches. From germline, CDR1 is SGHVS and CDR2 FNYEAQ. This CDR3 contains 16 residues.

The chain employs TRBV19 and TRBJ2-5; TRBD2 is a possible D gene (6 bases). The CDR3 has 16 residues. V was cut by 0 bases and J by 6 bases, with 17 bases left in between. Per the germline V gene, CDR1 is LNHDA and CDR2 is SQIVND (reference sequence). In DNA form, the CDR3 reads TGTGCCAGTAGTATAGATCCAGGACTACGTGGGCAGACCCAGTACTTC. Translation gives CASSIDPGLRGQTQYF.

This clone was observed once. The CDR3 is CASSMGPNTEAFF. As DNA, the CDR3 is TGTGCCAGTAGTATGGGTCCGAACACTGAAGCTTTCTTT. V gene TRBV19 combines with J gene TRBJ1-1; D is undetermined. V lost 3 bases and J lost 1, with 6 bases in between. Per germline, CDR1 LNHDA and CDR2 SQIVND (reference sequence). The CDR3 is 13 amino acids.